The 28 T cell receptor beta chains listed next were all sequenced from one sample in a study of T cells in Graves' hyperthyroidism and ophthalmopathy. Amplification yielded TCR beta CDR3 regions, with RNA transcripts as the source. TCR CDR3 underwent first-round RT-PCR with the HTBI primer set. A single record per CDR3 protein comes from TCRdb applying MiXCR to the multiplex PCR reads. The sample lists about 160,000 distinct CDR3 sequences, over 7.5% seen once, with more than 20% in the top ten. Sequencing used blood. The receptor source for this set is a woman younger than 35 with Graves' hyperthyroidism that later progressed to Graves' ophthalmopathy.

In this sample, this clonotype turned up many times. This chain joins TRBV20-1 and TRBJ2-1; no firm D call. V gave up 6 bases and J gave up 8 bases, with 14 bases separating them. This CDR3 has 12 residues. The V gene's germline CDR1 is DFQATT and CDR2 SNEGSKA (reference sequence). The DNA for the CDR3 is TGCAGTGCAACGAGGTTGTCCGATGAGCAGTTCTTC. Its translation is CSATRLSDEQFF.

This clonotype was picked up many times. The V gene is TRBV12-3 or TRBV12-4, the J gene TRBJ1-2; TRBD1 aligns across 8 bases. The CDR3 extends over 13 amino acids. J lost 7 bases, V lost 1 base, and 2 bases had no gene match. CDR3 amino acids: CASSLGTGTGYTF. The CDR3 region has the DNA TGTGCCAGCAGTTTAGGGACAGGGACTGGCTACACCTTC.

Many counts were recorded for this clonotype. This chain joins TRBV20-1 and TRBJ1-2; the D gene is possibly TRBD1 (6 bases). Deletions cut 6 bases from V and 5 bases from J, with 19 bases between. The length of the CDR3 is 14 residues. Germline loops: CDR1 DFQATT, CDR2 SNEGSKA (reference sequence). The CDR3 is CSAPAGTTIYGYTF. The CDR3 region has the DNA TGCAGTGCCCCCGCCGGGACAACGATTTATGGCTACACCTTC.

This clonotype was recorded many times. This chain connects TRBV4-1 to TRBJ2-5; D gene uncertain. The V gene lost 2 bases and the J gene lost 1 base, with 8 bases spanning the gap. Germline V CDR1 and CDR2: MGHRA, YSYEKL. The CDR3 is made up of 14 amino acids. The CDR3 loop is CASSQPKSQETQYF. For the CDR3, the DNA is TGCGCCAGCAGCCAACCGAAATCCCAAGAGACCCAGTACTTC.

This clonotype was found many times. The rearrangement joins TRBV7-9 to TRBJ1-1; D perhaps matches TRBD1 (5 bases). This CDR3 contains 13 residues. CDR1 SEHNR and CDR2 FQNEAQ come from the germline V gene (reference sequence). V shed 2 bases and J shed 1 base, with 5 bases lying between them. This chain's CDR3 is CASSLQGNTEAFF. The DNA for the CDR3 is TGTGCCAGCAGCTTACAGGGGAACACTGAAGCTTTCTTT.

Of note for this clonotype: Being one base from a much bigger clone, this may be a read error. CDR3 region: CASSTRLAEGTDTQYF. CDR3 coding DNA: TGTGCCAGCAGTACCCGACTAGCAGAAGGCACAGATACGCAGTATTTT. This chain connects TRBV28 to TRBJ2-3, with TRBD2 matching 7 bases. CDR1 is MDHEN and CDR2 is SYDVKM in the germline V gene. The CDR3 covers 16 residues. With V trimmed by 5 bases and J by 1 base, 9 bases remained unmatched.

This clonotype was observed many times. This chain joins TRBV6-1 and TRBJ2-7, with TRBD1 identical over 8 bases. Per germline, CDR1 MNHNS and CDR2 SASEGT. This CDR3 is built from 16 residues. After removal of 5 bases from V and 2 bases from J, the junction contained 11 bases not matched to a gene. This chain's CDR3 is CASSRPGQDLTYEQYF. The CDR3 DNA is TGTGCCAGCAGTCGTCCGGGACAGGACCTGACCTACGAGCAGTACTTC.

This clonotype was seen repeatedly, ten times or more. The genes are TRBV7-2 and TRBJ2-1; 7 nucleotides agree with TRBD2. Germline V gene sequence: CDR1 SGHTA, CDR2 FQGNSA. The ends lost 0 bases at V and 2 bases at J; junction bases unmatched: 4. The CDR3 has 16 amino acids. CDR3 nucleotide sequence: TGTGCCAGCAGCTTAGCCCCGGCGGGAGCCTACAATGAGCAGTTCTTC. Its protein product is CASSLAPAGAYNEQFF.

This clonotype was recorded many times. J is TRBJ2-1 and V is TRBV5-1; 10 bases are shared with TRBD2. The CDR3 loop spans 16 amino acids. The V gene end was trimmed by 4 bases and the J gene end by 5 bases; junction bases not matched to a gene: 9. From germline, CDR1 is SGHRS and CDR2 YFSETQ. The CDR3 loop reads CASSPWVLAGNNEQFF. As DNA, the CDR3 is TGCGCCAGCAGCCCCTGGGTACTAGCGGGAAACAATGAGCAGTTCTTC.

The sample holds a few counts of this clonotype. V gene TRBV12-3 or TRBV12-4 combines with J gene TRBJ2-3; D is uncertain. V was pared by 5 bases and J by 5 bases, with 8 bases between. The CDR3 consists of 12 residues. For the CDR3, the DNA is TGTGCCAGCAGTCTAAACAGAGATACGCAGTATTTT. This encodes CASSLNRDTQYF.

This clonotype was found many times. The rearrangement uses TRBV12-3 or TRBV12-4 and TRBJ1-5; the D is unclear. Trimming left V 5 bases short and J 0 bases short, with 14 bases between. The CDR3 runs to 16 residues. In DNA, the CDR3 is TGTGCCAGCAGTCTCGCGGGGAGGTATAGCAATCAGCCCCAGCATTTT. Amino acid sequence: CASSLAGRYSNQPQHF.

This clonotype was observed at least ten times. The chain uses TRBV19 and TRBJ2-7; no clear D gene. V was pared by 6 bases and J by 2 bases, with 17 bases between. This CDR3 has 15 residues. CDR1 and CDR2 (germline): LNHDA, SQIVND (reference sequence). CDR3 amino acids: CASSQTLWEAYEQYF. CDR3 in DNA: TGTGCCAGTAGCCAAACTTTGTGGGAAGCCTACGAGCAGTACTTC.

This clonotype was counted at least ten times. The rearrangement links TRBV7-2 to TRBJ1-5, with D uncertain. Per the germline V gene, CDR1 is SGHTA and CDR2 is FQGNSA. V gave up 0 bases and J gave up 3 bases, with 0 bases separating them. The CDR3 consists of 12 residues. CDR3 coding DNA: TGTGCCAGCAGCTTAGCCAATCAGCCCCAGCATTTT. It codes for CASSLANQPQHF. The full variable domain, in which reference TRBV7-2 and TRBJ1-5 provide the parts outside the CDR3, is GAGVSQSPSNKVTEKGKDVELRCDPISGHTALYWYRQSLGQGLEFLIYFQGNSAPDKSGLPSDRFSAERTGGSVSTLTIQRTQQEDSAVYLCASSLANQPQHFGDGTRLSIL.

This clonotype was seen ten or more times. The chain combines TRBV12-3 or TRBV12-4 with TRBJ1-2; D possibly corresponds to TRBD1 (6 bases). V was clipped by 5 bases and J by 7 bases, with 14 bases between them. The CDR3 consists of 13 residues. DNA of the CDR3: TGTGCCAGCAGTGGACAGCGAACACGTGGCTACACCTTC. This sequence encodes CASSGQRTRGYTF.

This clonotype was counted many times. The rearrangement uses TRBV11-1 and TRBJ2-2, with 9 bases matching TRBD1. V gave up 5 bases and J gave up 3 bases; unmatched junction bases: 4. Germline CDR1 SGHAT, CDR2 FQDESV (reference sequence). This CDR3 is built from 15 residues. As DNA, the CDR3 is TGTGCCAGCAGCCCACAGGGGGCGGACACCGGGGAGCTGTTTTTT. Encoded protein: CASSPQGADTGELFF.

This clonotype was seen ten or more times. This chain links TRBV20-1 with TRBJ2-5; 13 nucleotides line up with TRBD2. The CDR3 runs to 16 residues. CDR1 is DFQATT and CDR2 is SNEGSKA in the germline V gene (reference sequence). The J segment lost 3 bases and the V segment lost 6 bases, leaving 10 bases of the junction unmatched. The CDR3 coding sequence is TGCAGTGCATCGAACCTCGGGACTAGCGGGAAAGAGACCCAGTACTTC. Its translation: CSASNLGTSGKETQYF.

The rearrangement links TRBV10-3 to TRBJ2-5; no definite D call. The V and J ends lost 6 bases and 0 bases respectively, with 8 bases between them. This CDR3 has 13 amino acids. Germline CDR1 is ENHRY and CDR2 is SYGVKD. The CDR3 is CAIRSQDQETQYF. In DNA, the CDR3 is TGTGCCATCAGGAGTCAGGACCAAGAGACCCAGTACTTC.

This clonotype was counted once. The chain carries TRBV6-5 and TRBJ1-1; a weak D match, TRBD1 (5 bases). V was pared by 0 bases and J by 5 bases, with 13 bases between. There are 15 residues in the CDR3. The germline gives CDR1 MNHEY, CDR2 SVGAGI. In DNA, the CDR3 is TGTGCCAGCAGTTACTCGCGGGGTTCAGGGACTGAAGCTTTCTTT. Residues: CASSYSRGSGTEAFF.

Ten or more counts support this clonotype. The chain uses TRBV20-1 and TRBJ2-5; 8 bases are shared with TRBD2. CDR3 size: 15 residues. V was pared by 4 bases and J by 1 base, with 8 bases of the junction left unmatched. The V gene's germline CDR1 is DFQATT and CDR2 SNEGSKA (reference sequence). The DNA of the CDR3 is TGCAGTGCTAACAGATTAGCGGGGACCCAAGAGACCCAGTACTTC. Translation: CSANRLAGTQETQYF.

This clonotype was seen many times. This chain connects TRBV20-1 to TRBJ1-1; 7 bases agree with TRBD1. Germline assignment: CDR1 DFQATT and CDR2 SNEGSKA (reference sequence). CDR3 length: 18 residues. With 0 bases clipped from V and 2 bases from J, the junction kept 15 bases outside the gene matches. The CDR3 region is CSARDQGGGVSLNTEAFF. Here the CDR3 DNA reads TGCAGTGCTAGAGATCAAGGGGGCGGTGTCTCTCTAAACACTGAAGCTTTCTTT.

This clonotype was seen a handful of times. The rearrangement links TRBV9 to TRBJ2-2, with 14 bases identical to TRBD2. Germline values: CDR1 SGDLS, CDR2 YYNGEE. V shed 0 bases, J shed 6 bases, and the junction held 7 bases outside the gene matches. This CDR3 has 18 residues. CDR3 DNA: TGTGCCAGCAGCGTAGCCGACGGGACTAGCGGGGGTTCCGGGGAGCTGTTTTTT. This codes for CASSVADGTSGGSGELFF.

In its sample, this clonotype was seen a few times. J is TRBJ2-7 and V is TRBV3-1, with D perhaps TRBD1 (5 bases). The CDR3 covers 14 residues. CDR1 and CDR2 from the germline V gene are LGHDT and YNNKEL (reference sequence). The V and J ends lost 2 bases and 6 bases respectively, with 14 bases between them. CDR3 amino acids: CASSQLQGAREQYF. In nucleotides, the CDR3 is TGTGCCAGCAGCCAATTGCAAGGGGCCCGCGAGCAGTACTTC.

This clonotype was picked up many times. The chain carries TRBV2 and TRBJ1-2, with D possibly being TRBD1 (5 bases). CDR1 SNHLY and CDR2 FYNNEI come from the germline V gene. The CDR3 sequence is 16 residues long. The V and J ends lost 0 bases and 4 bases respectively, with 15 bases between them. The CDR3 region is CASSEARAGQFYGYTF. In nucleotides, the CDR3 is TGTGCCAGCAGTGAAGCAAGGGCAGGGCAGTTCTATGGCTACACCTTC.

There are many counts of this clonotype. The chain joins TRBV2 to TRBJ1-5, with 7 nucleotides matching TRBD1. CDR1 and CDR2 (germline): SNHLY, FYNNEI. The CDR3 is made up of 16 amino acids. V shed 4 bases, J shed 0 bases, and the junction held 6 bases outside the gene matches. The CDR3 DNA follows: TGTGCCAGCAGTGGGGACAGAGCTTATAGCAATCAGCCCCAGCATTTT. Encoded protein: CASSGDRAYSNQPQHF.

This clonotype was counted between two and nine times. The rearrangement joins TRBV5-6 to TRBJ2-7; D uncertain. Trimming cost V 0 bases and J 3 bases, with 16 bases left between them. The CDR3 is 16 amino acids. Germline V CDR1 and CDR2: SGHDT, YYEEEE. The CDR3 DNA is TGTGCCAGCAGCTTGGGGACGGAAGGAACACACTACGAGCAGTACTTC. Translation gives CASSLGTEGTHYEQYF.

This clonotype was observed at least ten times. The chain is built from TRBV13 and TRBJ2-7; 13 bases are shared with TRBD2. The germline gives CDR1 PRHDT, CDR2 FYEKMQ (reference sequence). Trimming cost V 3 bases and J 4 bases; bases outside gene matches: 30. The CDR3 length is 24 residues. The chain's CDR3 is CASSFRRSRTSGGQRNTPKYEQYF. In DNA, the CDR3 is TGTGCCAGCAGCTTCCGGCGATCTCGGACTAGCGGGGGCCAACGCAATACGCCCAAATACGAGCAGTACTTC.

Ten or more counts support this clonotype. The chain links TRBV7-8 to TRBJ2-7, with no clear D. CDR3 length: 15 residues. Trimming shortened V by 0 bases and J by 3 bases, and 12 bases separated the two germline ends. Looked up from germline, CDR1 is SGHVS and CDR2 is FQNEAQ. Here the CDR3 reads CASSLAGPPSYEQYF. The CDR3 nucleotides are TGTGCCAGCAGCTTAGCCGGACCACCAAGCTACGAGCAGTACTTC.

In this sample, this clonotype turned up a few times. Possible read error: a much larger clone is one base away. This rearrangement joins TRBV6-2 or TRBV6-3 to TRBJ1-1; possibly TRBD1 for D (6 bases). V was trimmed by 4 bases and J by 3 bases, leaving 12 bases between them. CDR3 size: 14 residues. Germline loops: CDR1 MNHEY, CDR2 SVGEGT. For the CDR3, the DNA is TGTGCCAGCAGTTTACGGGGGCTGGACACTGAAGCTTTCTTT. Amino acids: CASSLRGLDTEAFF.